This is a list of T cell receptor beta chains from one sample in a study of blood T cell repertoires in COVID-19. Repertoires were generated with immunoSEQ multiplex PCR, while TCRdb's copy carries only in-frame clones and drops some. The repertoire has about 300,000 clones, around nine tenths of them found once; the top ten carry roughly 1.9%. The sequencing input was peripheral blood. These receptors all come from a woman aged 25 to 39 with COVID-19, enrolled during active disease. Each CDR3 is given without its conserved first and last residue. Rows may omit the clone size; those that give it use once, few, many or a size class.

CDR3aa: ASSLLQGMHGYT
v_gene: TRBV5-1
abundance: -

CDR3aa: ASSLGTPETQY
v_gene: TRBV12-3/TRBV12-4
abundance: -

CDR3aa: ASSLRQIRGNQPQH
v_gene: TRBV28
abundance: -

CDR3aa: ASSQVLAGLTGELF
v_gene: TRBV3-1/TRBV3-2
abundance: -

CDR3aa: SGGQTMEKLF
v_gene: TRBV29-1
abundance: -

CDR3aa: ASSFTGQGAGYT
v_gene: TRBV6-5
abundance: once

CDR3aa: ASSQRYGDSGGYT
v_gene: TRBV3-1/TRBV3-2
abundance: -

CDR3aa: ASSSPSTASVYNEQF
v_gene: TRBV11-3
abundance: -

CDR3aa: ASIDPGHSTEAF
v_gene: TRBV19
abundance: -

CDR3aa: ASSGGTNEKLF
v_gene: TRBV18
abundance: -

CDR3aa: ASSETVNTEAF
v_gene: TRBV6-1
abundance: few

CDR3aa: ASSERGRTVTSPLH
v_gene: TRBV2
abundance: few

CDR3aa: ASSLGGGYT
v_gene: TRBV7-9
abundance: -